This T cell receptor (beta chain) derives from a study of T cell repertoires in cytomegalovirus infection. Study details: Use of recently identified HLA-C-restricted and well-studied HLA-B-restricted CMV epitopes was part of the study. Public TCR beta signatures provided an indication of both CMV infection and a matching HLA type.

TCRdb itself ran the reads through MiXCR, one entry per CDR3 protein. The sample records about 830,000 distinct CDR3 sequences, roughly 33% being singletons. Details on this clonotype: No antigen is known for it.

The CDR3 covers 13 residues. The germline V and J ends were trimmed by 2 bases and 5 bases, with 6 bases remaining between them. Germline loops: CDR1 SGHNT, CDR2 YENEEA. Study findings and constraints: HLA-C-restricted TCR beta clonotypes specific for CMV led the ex vivo response.

The J gene is TRBJ2-2, the V gene TRBV11-3, with D unresolved. The sequence was collected from a human donor in good health (CMV status not recorded). Some clones in this sample may be carry-over from other donors' samples. The sequences come from cultured CD8+ T cells from PBMCs, collected from culture after CMV antigen stimulation. The CDR3 DNA sequence: TGTGCCAGCAGCTTATACGGTACCGGGGAGCTGTTTTTT. The encoded protein is CASSLYGTGELFF.